The source of this TCR beta chain is a study of CD8 T cells in ankylosing spondylitis. Findings and limits, study-wide: Researchers report that disease-linked clones proved CD8+ and relatively rare in peripheral blood.

Each CDR3 protein gets one entry after TCRdb re-called the 5' RACE reads with MiXCR. Of 200,000 to 250,000 distinct CDR3 sequences listed, about 10% are singletons. The CDR3 spans 13 residues. Germline values: CDR1 DFQATT, CDR2 SNEGSKA (reference sequence). Trimming pared 5 bases from V and 7 bases from J, leaving 15 bases between. This clonotype appeared a few times. The antigen is not known. The chain is built from TRBV20-1 and TRBJ2-1, with D possibly TRBD2 on 6 matching bases. This receptor was obtained from a male donor with ankylosing spondylitis or in good health (not recorded which). Sequenced material: blood, either unsorted or a sorted T cell fraction (not recorded which). The CDR3 reads CSAPRLGWNEQFF. The CDR3, as DNA: TGCAGTGCTCCCCGACTAGGGTGGAATGAGCAGTTCTTC.